Detailed here is one TCR beta chain. The target antigen is unknown. Mismatch with germline at one junction end may stem from a read error. The data were obtained in a study of shared clonotypes between healthy human individuals. The CDR3 is made up of 9 amino acids. Every subset's genomic DNA went evenly onto several immunoSEQ plates. The table came from immunoSEQ multiplex PCR; TCRdb's copy has only in-frame clones and leaves some out. The sample shows around 1,100,000 clones, 60% to 85% of them seen only once. Donors comprised healthy HIV-negative adults lacking recent acute infections or vaccinations. Study-level results: Shared clonotypes across all four donors exceeded non-shared ones in generation probability.

The sample consisted of memory CD4+ T cells from PBMCs. Subset: CD45RA-negative fraction. V is TRBV5-3 and J is TRBJ2-7; unclear D gene. TRBV5-3 belongs to the ORF category, with a function that is uncertain. The sequence was collected from a man aged 18 to 30 in good health. Some clones in this sample may be carry-over from other donors' samples. The chain's CDR3 is CASPRSGNF. CDR3 DNA sequence: TGTGCCAGCCCCAGAAGTGGGAATTTC.